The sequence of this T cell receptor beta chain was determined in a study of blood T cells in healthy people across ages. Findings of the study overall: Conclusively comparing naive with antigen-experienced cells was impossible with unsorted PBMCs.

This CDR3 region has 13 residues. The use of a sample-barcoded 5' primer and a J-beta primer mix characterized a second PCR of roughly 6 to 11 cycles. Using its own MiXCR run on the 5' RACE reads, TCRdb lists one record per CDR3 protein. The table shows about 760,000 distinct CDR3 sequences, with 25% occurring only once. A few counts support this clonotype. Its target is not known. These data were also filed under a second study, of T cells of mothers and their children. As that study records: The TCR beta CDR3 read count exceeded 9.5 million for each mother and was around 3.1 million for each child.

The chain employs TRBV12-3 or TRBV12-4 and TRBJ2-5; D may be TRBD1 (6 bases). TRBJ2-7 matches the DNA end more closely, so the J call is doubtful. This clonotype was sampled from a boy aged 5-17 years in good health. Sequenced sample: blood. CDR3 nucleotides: TGTGCCAGCAGCACAGGGACGGCTGGCGAGCAGTACTTC. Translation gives CASSTGTAGEQYF.